This T cell receptor (beta chain) was captured by sequencing in a study of cytomegalovirus exposure and HLA in healthy donors. The data were produced by immunoSEQ multiplex PCR, yet TCRdb's version contains in-frame clones alone and is incomplete. The sample comprises some 120,000 clones, around 96% of which are singletons, and around 1.7% rests with the top ten. CDR1 ENHRY and CDR2 SYGVKD come from the germline V gene. Trimming removed 3 bases from V and 3 bases from J, with 8 bases in between. The CDR3 is 13 residues long. The gene calls are TRBV10-3 and TRBJ1-1; D gene ambiguous. The clonotype was recovered from a man in his late teens or twenties in good health and CMV-seronegative. The sequenced sample was PBMCs. The CDR3 sequence is CAISDLQYTEAFF. The CDR3 nucleotides read TGTGCCATCAGTGACCTACAGTACACTGAAGCTTTCTTT.